The entry that follows covers one T cell receptor beta chain sequence. Its target is unknown. The source of the sample is a study of response to subunit inactivated influenza vaccine. Points from the study as a whole: The authors proposed limited new T cell recruitment per seasonal influenza vaccination.

TCRdb reprocessed the RT-PCR reads with MiXCR, giving one entry per CDR3 protein. The data show approximately 700,000 distinct CDR3 sequences, with approximately 14% seen just once and around 10% held by the top ten. CDR1 is MDHEN, CDR2 SYDVKM, per germline. The CDR3 has 15 amino acids. V lost 9 bases and J lost 5; bases outside the gene matches: 11. The V gene is TRBV28, the J gene TRBJ2-2, with 8 positions matching TRBD2. The receptor's source is a man aged 45-65 years who received an inactivated influenza vaccine. The source material was PBMCs from blood, sampled 11 to 12 days after vaccination. This CDR3 reads CASKPLAGLTGELFF. CDR3 nucleotide sequence: TGTGCCAGTAAACCTCTAGCGGGTCTAACCGGGGAGCTGTTTTTT. Full variable domain (remainder filled in from reference TRBV28 and TRBJ2-2): DVKVTQSSRYLVKRTGEKVFLECVQDMDHENMFWYRQDPGLGLRLIYFSYDVKMKEKGDIPEGYSVSREKKERFSLILESASTNQTSMYLCASKPLAGLTGELFFGEGSRLTVL.